The 7 T cell receptor beta chains below were found in one sample sequenced in a study of shared clonotypes between healthy human individuals. Naive CD8 cells, CD45RO-negative and positively selected for CCR7, excluded terminally differentiated effector memory CD45RA+ cells. TCRdb keeps only in-frame clones here, not all; method: immunoSEQ multiplex PCR. The sample has about 2.1 million clones, more than 85% seen once. Sequencing was done on a sample of naive CD8+ T cells from PBMCs. The receptors derive from a man between 18 and 29 years old in good health. Some clones in this sample may be carry-over from other donors' samples.

This rearrangement joins TRBV29-1 to TRBJ2-3; a possible D gene is TRBD2 (7 bases). This CDR3 is built from 15 residues. CDR1 and CDR2 (germline): SQVTM, ANQGSEA. V was trimmed by 4 bases and J by 4 bases, leaving 18 bases between them. The CDR3 spells CSVGGGRLDADTQYF. The CDR3 DNA sequence: TGCAGCGTTGGGGGGGGGCGGCTGGATGCAGATACGCAGTATTTT.

This CDR3 reads CASSLGRTDLHEQYF. CDR3 DNA sequence: TGTGCCAGCAGCTTAGGGCGGACTGACCTGCACGAGCAGTACTTC. The chain employs TRBV11-2 and TRBJ2-7; D might be TRBD2 (5 bases). The germline V gene has CDR1 SGHAT and CDR2 FQNNGV. The CDR3 contains 15 residues. The V and J ends lost 1 base and 5 bases respectively, with 15 bases between them. Using reference TRBV11-2 and TRBJ2-7 for the parts outside the CDR3, the full variable domain is EAGVAQSPRYKIIEKRQSVAFWCNPISGHATLYWYQQILGQGPKLLIQFQNNGVVDDSQLPKDRFSAERLKGVDSTLKIQPAKLEDSAVYLCASSLGRTDLHEQYFGPGTRLTVT.

The V and J genes are TRBV28 and TRBJ2-1, with TRBD1 matching over 8 bases. Germline lookup yields CDR1 MDHEN and CDR2 SYDVKM. Trimming cost V 6 bases and J 4 bases; bases outside gene matches: 11. The CDR3 contains 16 residues. The DNA for the CDR3 is TGTGCCAGCAGGCCTACGGGACAGGTTTATTACAATGAGCAGTTCTTC. Translation gives CASRPTGQVYYNEQFF.

CDR3 nucleotides: TGCAGCGTCGGTACGAGTAGTGGCTACACCTTC. It codes for CSVGTSSGYTF. V is TRBV29-1 and J is TRBJ1-2, with D unclear. The CDR3 runs 11 residues. CDR1 SQVTM and CDR2 ANQGSEA come from the germline V gene. Trimming removed 6 bases at V and 7 bases at J, with 12 bases between.

This chain connects TRBV2 to TRBJ2-3, with 7 nucleotides matching TRBD1. V trimming: 10 bases; J trimming: 0 bases; junction bases outside the gene matches: 4. This CDR3 is built from 13 residues. Germline CDR1 is SNHLY and CDR2 is FYNNEI. The CDR3: CATLGGSTDTQYF. Here the CDR3 DNA reads TGTGCCACCCTAGGGGGCAGCACAGATACGCAGTATTTT.

Notes on this clone: Other DNA variants within this sample encode the same CDR3. The V call is TRBV29-1, the J call TRBJ2-1, with 9 bases fitting TRBD2. The CDR3 is 15 residues long. V trimming: 0 bases; J trimming: 7 bases; junction bases outside the gene matches: 7. From germline, CDR1 is SQVTM and CDR2 ANQGSEA. CDR3 coding DNA: TGCAGCGTTGAAGATGGGCCTAGCGGGGAAAATGAGCAGTTCTTC. It translates to CSVEDGPSGENEQFF.

The CDR3 sequence: CASMEGQRTYNEQFF. As DNA, the CDR3 is TGTGCCAGTATGGAAGGACAGAGAACCTACAATGAGCAGTTCTTC. V gene TRBV19 combines with J gene TRBJ2-1; tentatively, D is TRBD1 (6 bases). Trimming removed 7 bases at V and 2 bases at J, with 15 bases between. The CDR3 contains 15 residues. Germline V gene sequence: CDR1 LNHDA, CDR2 SQIVND (reference sequence).